The sequence of this TCR beta chain was determined in a study of control samples from healthy donors and cancer patients. This CDR3 comprises 14 residues. CDR1 is MNHEY, CDR2 SMNVEV, per germline (reference sequence). Trimming left V 2 bases short and J 2 bases short, with 9 bases between. Here immunoSEQ multiplex PCR was the method, and the copy in TCRdb shows in-frame clones only, minus some. The data contain roughly 130,000 clones, 75% to 95% of them singletons. Source material: blood. The chain has TRBV27 and TRBJ2-5; D is unclear. The sequence was obtained from a man aged 18 to 29 in good health. CDR3 sequence: CASSLNPQQETQYF. Written as DNA, the CDR3 is TGTGCCAGCAGTTTAAATCCGCAACAAGAGACCCAGTACTTC.